These 31 T cell receptor beta chains originate from one sample sequenced in a study of a mutant IDH1 vaccine in newly diagnosed glioma. Clones were read by immunoSEQ multiplex PCR, and TCRdb kept only the in-frame ones, dropping some. The sample holds some 26,000 clones, about 70% seen once. Their recognized antigens are unknown. The time point: week 11, during vaccination. Doses of 300 ug of mutant IDH1 20-mer peptide were given with topical imiquimod. This sample comprised peripheral blood mononuclear cells (PBMCs), obtained from a glioma patient whose treatment included an IDH1 peptide vaccine. Receptors originate from a man in his late teens or twenties with glioma. Some clones in this sample may be carry-over from other donors' samples.

J is TRBJ1-2 and V is TRBV6-5; possible D gene TRBD1, 5 bases. The V end was cut by 6 bases, the J end by 13 bases, with 21 bases between. Germline CDR1 MNHEY, CDR2 SVGAGI. This CDR3 contains 13 residues. The chain's CDR3 is CASRSRPTGVGTF. As DNA, the CDR3 is TGTGCCAGCAGGTCTCGACCCACGGGGGTCGGCACCTTC.

The rearrangement uses TRBV5-1 and TRBJ2-7, with D uncertain. This CDR3 region has 11 residues. V lost 4 bases to trimming and J lost 1 base, with 3 bases between them. Germline V CDR1 and CDR2: SGHRS, YFSETQ. DNA for the CDR3: TGCGCCAGCAGCAATTCCTACGAGCAGTACTTC. It is translated as CASSNSYEQYF.

V and J are TRBV5-6 and TRBJ1-5; D not resolved. The V and J ends lost 0 bases and 2 bases respectively, with 9 bases between them. This CDR3 spans 15 amino acids. Germline values: CDR1 SGHDT, CDR2 YYEEEE. CDR3 region: CASSLGRGRNQPQHF. The CDR3, as DNA: TGTGCCAGCAGCTTGGGACGGGGTCGCAATCAGCCCCAGCATTTT.

The chain combines TRBV19 with TRBJ2-3; D not resolved. Germline V gene sequence: CDR1 LNHDA, CDR2 SQIVND (reference sequence). The CDR3 totals 15 residues. Trimming left V 0 bases short and J 1 base short, with 8 bases between. This CDR3 reads CASSIDLFGTDTQYF. The CDR3 region has the DNA TGTGCCAGTAGTATAGATCTATTCGGCACAGATACGCAGTATTTT.

The chain joins TRBV27 to TRBJ2-7; D not certain. Germline CDR1 and CDR2: MNHEY and SMNVEV (reference sequence). The CDR3 runs 15 residues. V lost 4 bases to trimming and J lost 1 base, with 14 bases between them. The CDR3 region is CASSWSGHPSYEQYF. CDR3 in DNA: TGTGCCAGCAGTTGGTCGGGTCATCCGTCCTACGAGCAGTACTTC.

The chain uses TRBV29-1 and TRBJ1-3, with D possibly matching TRBD1 (6 bases). Germline lookup yields CDR1 SQVTM and CDR2 ANQGSEA. The CDR3 is 13 amino acids. The ends were cut back, 1 base at V and 2 bases at J, with 6 bases in the middle. The chain's CDR3 is CSVEGQAGNTIYF. The CDR3 bases are TGCAGCGTTGAAGGACAGGCTGGAAACACCATATATTTT.

The CDR3 here is CASSPPTSYEQYF. CDR3 nucleotides: TGTGCCAGCAGCCCCCCTACCTCCTACGAGCAGTACTTC. This chain joins TRBV7-6 and TRBJ2-7; D unresolved. Germline lookup yields CDR1 SGHVS and CDR2 FNYEAQ. V was pared by 5 bases and J by 0 bases, with 8 bases between. The CDR3 consists of 13 residues.

This clone was detected a few times. The J gene is TRBJ2-7, the V gene TRBV11-2; D is undetermined. Germline CDR1 SGHAT, CDR2 FQNNGV. V was cut by 4 bases and J by 2 bases, with 12 bases left in between. This CDR3 contains 14 residues. In DNA, the CDR3 is TGTGCCAGCAGCTCGAAACTGGACGCCTACGAGCAGTACTTC. It codes for CASSSKLDAYEQYF.

The rearrangement uses TRBV9 and TRBJ1-4, with no clear D. V lost 0 bases and J 7 bases, leaving 13 bases between the germline ends. The V gene's germline CDR1 is SGDLS and CDR2 YYNGEE. This CDR3 has 15 amino acids. CDR3 in DNA: TGTGCCAGCAGCGTAGGTGGACTCGGAGGTGAAAAACTGTTTTTT. It encodes CASSVGGLGGEKLFF.

This clone was recorded a few times. The chain links TRBV27 to TRBJ1-1; TRBD1 matches 9 bases. Looked up from germline, CDR1 is MNHEY and CDR2 is SMNVEV (reference sequence). The ends lost 2 bases at V and 5 bases at J; junction bases unmatched: 9. The CDR3 has 16 residues. The CDR3 protein is CASSLGTGNLGTEAFF. The CDR3 DNA follows: TGTGCCAGCAGTTTAGGGACAGGGAATTTGGGAACTGAAGCTTTCTTT.

The chain uses TRBV30 and TRBJ1-1; possibly TRBD1 for D (5 bases). The germline CDR1 and CDR2 sequences are GTSNPN and SVGIG (reference sequence). Trimming shortened V by 0 bases and J by 4 bases, and 9 bases separated the two germline ends. The CDR3 runs to 13 residues. The CDR3 bases are TGTGCCTGGAGTGTACGCAGGGTCACTGAAGCTTTCTTT. It encodes CAWSVRRVTEAFF.

This clone was seen a single time. The chain has TRBV4-3 and TRBJ2-7; tentatively, D is TRBD2 (5 bases). Trimming cost V 0 bases and J 0 bases, with 12 bases left between them. Looked up from germline, CDR1 is LGHNA and CDR2 is YSLEER. This CDR3 region has 16 residues. DNA of the CDR3: TGCGCCAGCAGCCAAGATCTTTGGACTTCCTCCTACGAGCAGTACTTC. It codes for CASSQDLWTSSYEQYF.

In this sample, this clone turned up a few times. This chain uses TRBV5-4 with TRBJ1-4; D remains unclear. The V gene lost 4 bases and the J gene lost 6 bases, with 10 bases spanning the gap. The CDR3 is 13 residues long. Germline lookup yields CDR1 SGHNT and CDR2 YYREEE (reference sequence). In nucleotides, the CDR3 is TGTGCCAGCAGCATCGGAATCGATGAAAAACTGTTTTTT. Protein product: CASSIGIDEKLFF.

The CDR3 coding sequence is TGCGCCAGCAGCCGTTACGATGAGCAGTTCTTC. This translates into CASSRYDEQFF. The V gene is TRBV4-1, the J gene TRBJ2-1; D is unclear. Germline-derived CDR1 and CDR2 are MGHRA and YSYEKL. The CDR3 contains 11 residues. V lost 4 bases, J lost 8 bases, and 6 bases lay in between.

CDR3 residues: CASSQGPGGKETQYF. The CDR3 DNA sequence: TGCGCCAGCAGCCAAGGCCCAGGGGGGAAAGAGACCCAGTACTTC. The chain employs TRBV4-3 and TRBJ2-5; tentatively, D is TRBD1 (7 bases). The CDR3 totals 15 residues. Trimming removed 1 base from V and 3 bases from J, with 12 bases in between. CDR1 is LGHNA, CDR2 YSLEER, per germline.

The chain employs TRBV7-8 and TRBJ1-1; 8 bases are a match to TRBD1. The CDR3 totals 16 residues. V gave up 5 bases and J gave up 4 bases; unmatched junction bases: 12. Germline V CDR1 and CDR2: SGHVS, FQNEAQ. Here the CDR3 DNA reads TGTGCCAGCAGCCTCGTGACAGGGGAAGTTGGCACTGAAGCTTTCTTT. Its translation: CASSLVTGEVGTEAFF.

The genes are TRBV10-3 and TRBJ2-3; D is possibly TRBD1 (6 bases). With 4 bases removed from V and 1 base from J, the gap between germline ends came to 6 bases. Germline CDR1 and CDR2: ENHRY and SYGVKD. The CDR3 is 13 amino acids. The CDR3 coding sequence is TGTGCCATCAGTGGACAGGGCACAGATACGCAGTATTTT. Translating gives CAISGQGTDTQYF.

This chain joins TRBV25-1 and TRBJ1-1, with D uncertain. V was shortened by 1 base and J by 0 bases, with 9 bases between the two germline ends. The CDR3 length is 15 residues. Per germline, CDR1 MGHDK and CDR2 SYGVNS. CDR3 protein: CASSELGRMNTEAFF. The DNA for the CDR3 is TGTGCCAGCAGTGAATTGGGCAGGATGAACACTGAAGCTTTCTTT.

The chain joins TRBV20-1 to TRBJ2-7, with D possibly being TRBD1 (6 bases). Germline CDR1 reads DFQATT; CDR2 reads SNEGSKA (reference sequence). V was trimmed by 6 bases and J by 2 bases, leaving 8 bases between them. This CDR3 is 11 amino acids long. In DNA, the CDR3 is TGCAGTGCCAGGGGAGCCTACGAGCAGTACTTC. Translating it yields CSARGAYEQYF.

The genes are TRBV6-5 and TRBJ2-1; D remains unclear. Trimming stripped 6 bases from V and 0 bases from J, with 12 bases between. The CDR3 extends over 15 amino acids. Germline CDR1 MNHEY, CDR2 SVGAGI. The CDR3 region is CASRFLLSSYNEQFF. CDR3 in DNA: TGTGCCAGCAGATTCCTCTTAAGCTCCTACAATGAGCAGTTCTTC.

The genes are TRBV2 and TRBJ2-2; 7 bases fit TRBD2. This CDR3 comprises 13 residues. Germline CDR1 SNHLY, CDR2 FYNNEI. Losses at the gene ends were 3 bases for V and 8 bases for J; bases not matched to a gene: 3. Written as DNA, the CDR3 is TGTGCCAGCAGTGATAGTAGCGGGGGGGAGCTGTTTTTT. Encoded protein: CASSDSSGGELFF.

V gene TRBV4-1 combines with J gene TRBJ2-7, with 8 bases lining up with TRBD1. This CDR3 region has 14 residues. V shed 6 bases, J shed 6 bases, and the junction held 10 bases outside the gene matches. Germline V CDR1 and CDR2: MGHRA, YSYEKL. CDR3 sequence (DNA): TGCGCCAGCAGACAGGGACAGGAGGCCTCCGAGCAGTACTTC. It codes for CASRQGQEASEQYF.

This clone was found a few times. The chain joins TRBV19 to TRBJ2-1; D remains unclear. Germline-derived CDR1 and CDR2 are LNHDA and SQIVND (reference sequence). V lost 2 bases and J lost 5, with 7 bases in between. The CDR3 extends over 13 amino acids. CDR3 nucleotide sequence: TGTGCCAGTAGTATACGGCCGAACAATGAGCAGTTCTTC. It encodes CASSIRPNNEQFF.

The CDR3: CASSLQGVTEAFF. CDR3 sequence (DNA): TGTGCCAGCAGCTTACAGGGGGTCACTGAAGCTTTCTTT. The J gene is TRBJ1-1, the V gene TRBV5-4; TRBD1 agrees at 8 bases. The CDR3 sequence is 13 residues long. V gave up 2 bases and J gave up 4 bases; unmatched junction bases: 1. Germline V CDR1 and CDR2: SGHNT, YYREEE (reference sequence).

This clone has only a few counts. The V call is TRBV30, the J call TRBJ1-2; possibly TRBD1 for D (6 bases). Germline V gene data show CDR1 as GTSNPN and CDR2 as SVGIG (reference sequence). The CDR3 consists of 14 residues. Trimming took 2 bases from V and 6 from J, leaving 16 bases between them. CDR3 coding DNA: TGTGCCTGGAGTCTCTCGGCCAGGGGTAATGGCTACACCTTC. This gives the protein CAWSLSARGNGYTF.

The chain uses TRBV9 and TRBJ2-5; D is perhaps TRBD2 (6 bases). The CDR3 length is 15 residues. Germline assignment: CDR1 SGDLS and CDR2 YYNGEE. V was clipped by 0 bases and J by 0 bases, with 9 bases between them. The CDR3 coding sequence is TGTGCCAGCAGCGTAGGGAGCGGGTACCAAGAGACCCAGTACTTC. Amino acids: CASSVGSGYQETQYF.

The rearrangement uses TRBV6-5 and TRBJ2-5; D possibly matches TRBD1 or TRBD2 (5 bases each). The V gene's germline CDR1 is MNHEY and CDR2 SVGAGI. V lost 2 bases, J lost 3 bases, and 13 bases lay in between. CDR3 length equals 15 residues. The DNA for the CDR3 is TGTGCCAGCAGTTACGGGGGATCTTCGGAAGAGACCCAGTACTTC. Protein product: CASSYGGSSEETQYF.

The chain joins TRBV30 to TRBJ1-1; D unresolved. CDR1 and CDR2 (germline): GTSNPN, SVGIG (reference sequence). Trimming left V 7 bases short and J 1 base short, with 10 bases between. The CDR3 is 12 amino acids. CDR3: CASPSRNTEAFF. CDR3 bases: TGTGCCTCCCCCTCTCGGAACACTGAAGCTTTCTTT.

This clone was detected only a few times. This rearrangement joins TRBV11-2 to TRBJ1-1; D might be TRBD1 (5 bases). The germline V and J ends were trimmed by 2 bases and 10 bases, with 17 bases remaining between them. Germline CDR1 reads SGHAT; CDR2 reads FQNNGV. The CDR3 spans 14 residues. The CDR3 coding sequence is TGTGCCAGCAGCTTATCGAATGTGAAGGGGAGAGCTTTCTTT. Its translation is CASSLSNVKGRAFF.

This clone occurred a few times. The V and J genes are TRBV7-9 and TRBJ1-2; TRBD1 matches 7 bases. Germline values: CDR1 SEHNR, CDR2 FQNEAQ (reference sequence). This CDR3 region has 14 residues. After removal of 5 bases from V and 4 bases from J, the junction contained 7 bases not matched to a gene. The CDR3 DNA reads TGTGCCAGCAGCGGTAAGGGACAGACCTATGGCTACACCTTC. Protein product: CASSGKGQTYGYTF.

The genes are TRBV5-1 and TRBJ1-1; D unresolved. This CDR3 comprises 15 residues. The germline gives CDR1 SGHRS, CDR2 YFSETQ. Trimming removed 0 bases at V and 0 bases at J, with 9 bases between. Here the CDR3 reads CASSLDRRLNTEAFF. CDR3 nucleotide sequence: TGCGCCAGCAGCTTGGATAGACGGCTGAACACTGAAGCTTTCTTT.